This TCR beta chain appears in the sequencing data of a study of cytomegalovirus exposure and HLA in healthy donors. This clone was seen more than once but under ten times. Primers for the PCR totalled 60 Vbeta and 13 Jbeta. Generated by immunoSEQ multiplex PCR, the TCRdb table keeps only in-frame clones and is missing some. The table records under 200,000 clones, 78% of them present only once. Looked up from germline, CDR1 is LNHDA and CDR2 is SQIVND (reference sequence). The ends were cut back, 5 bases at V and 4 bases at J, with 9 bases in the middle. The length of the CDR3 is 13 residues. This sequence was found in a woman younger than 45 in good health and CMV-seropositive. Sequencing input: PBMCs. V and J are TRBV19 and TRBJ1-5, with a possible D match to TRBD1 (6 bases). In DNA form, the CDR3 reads TGTGCCAGTAGTGGACAGACAAATCAGCCCCAGCATTTT. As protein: CASSGQTNQPQHF.